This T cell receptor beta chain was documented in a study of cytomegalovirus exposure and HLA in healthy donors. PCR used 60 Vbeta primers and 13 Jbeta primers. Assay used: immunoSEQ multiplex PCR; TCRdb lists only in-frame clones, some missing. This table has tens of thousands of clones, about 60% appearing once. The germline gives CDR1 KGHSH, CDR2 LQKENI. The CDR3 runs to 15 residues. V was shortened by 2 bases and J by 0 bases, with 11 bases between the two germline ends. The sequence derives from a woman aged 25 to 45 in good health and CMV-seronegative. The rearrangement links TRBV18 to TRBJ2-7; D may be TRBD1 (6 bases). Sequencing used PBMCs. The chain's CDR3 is CASSPNRQDSYEQYF. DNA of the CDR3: TGTGCCAGCTCACCAAACCGACAGGACTCCTACGAGCAGTACTTC. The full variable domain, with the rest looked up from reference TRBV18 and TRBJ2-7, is NAGVMQNPRHLVRRRGQEARLRCSPMKGHSHVYWYRQLPEEGLKFMVYLQKENIIDESGMPKERFSAEFPKEGPSILRIQQVVRGDSAAYFCASSPNRQDSYEQYFGPGTRLTVT.